The clone carrying this TCR beta chain turned up a few times. Its antigen is as yet unknown. The sample is drawn from a study of T-cell memory formation after mild COVID-19. Study-wide points: Clones from the second wave (peaking day 37) had unconfirmed SARS-CoV-2 specificity. Day 15 to 85 contracting clones showed balanced CD4/CD8; day 15 to 37 expanders favored CD4+.

One entry per CDR3 protein results from TCRdb running MiXCR on the 5' RACE reads. Here the sample spans some 65,000 distinct CDR3 sequences, approximately 16% being singletons. Sequences were obtained from PBMCs or a T cell subset sorted from them (not recorded which). This sequence originates from an adult woman who had mild COVID-19 (a few samples of this study predate the infection). Cell type and time point are not known.

CDR3 DNA: TGCGCCAGCAGCCAAGATCGGGACGGGGGGTGGAATGAGCAGTTCTTC. Translated, it gives CASSQDRDGGWNEQFF. V gene TRBV4-1 combines with J gene TRBJ2-1, with 7 bases aligning to TRBD2. The CDR3 spans 16 residues. The germline CDR1 and CDR2 sequences are MGHRA and YSYEKL. J was trimmed by 7 bases and V by 0 bases; bases with no gene match: 9.